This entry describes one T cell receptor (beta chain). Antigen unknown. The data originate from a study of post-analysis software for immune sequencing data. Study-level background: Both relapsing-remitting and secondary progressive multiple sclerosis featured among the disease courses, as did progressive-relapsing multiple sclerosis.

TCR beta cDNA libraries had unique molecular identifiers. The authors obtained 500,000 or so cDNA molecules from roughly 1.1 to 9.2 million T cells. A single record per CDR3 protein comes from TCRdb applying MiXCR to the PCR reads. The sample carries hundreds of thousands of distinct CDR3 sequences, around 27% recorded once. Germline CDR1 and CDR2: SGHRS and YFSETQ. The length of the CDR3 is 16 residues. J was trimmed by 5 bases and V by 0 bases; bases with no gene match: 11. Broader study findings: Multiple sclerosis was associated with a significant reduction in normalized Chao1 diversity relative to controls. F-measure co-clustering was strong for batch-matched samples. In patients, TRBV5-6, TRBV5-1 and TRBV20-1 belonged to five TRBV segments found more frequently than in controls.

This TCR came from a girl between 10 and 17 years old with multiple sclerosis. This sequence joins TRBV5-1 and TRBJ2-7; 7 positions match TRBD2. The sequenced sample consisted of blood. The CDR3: CASSLESGNLKDEQYF. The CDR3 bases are TGCGCCAGCAGCTTGGAAAGCGGGAATCTCAAGGACGAGCAGTACTTC.